Listed here are 22 T cell receptor beta chains from one sample, sequenced in a study of blood T cell repertoires in COVID-19. TCRdb's table, derived via immunoSEQ multiplex PCR, lists solely in-frame clones and lacks some. The table has over 85,000 clones, about 86% seen once; the top ten hold 7.5% to 10%. The specimen was peripheral blood. The receptor source for this set is a woman in her seventies with acute or convalescent COVID-19.

The chain employs TRBV5-4 and TRBJ1-2, with TRBD1 as a possible D gene (5 bases). Germline CDR1 SGHNT, CDR2 YYREEE (reference sequence). V lost 4 bases, J lost 4 bases, and 17 bases lay in between. The CDR3 runs 15 residues. CDR3 region: CASSDPLGQGYGYTF. The CDR3, as DNA: TGTGCCAGCAGCGACCCACTCGGTCAGGGCTATGGCTACACCTTC.

V and J are TRBV20-1 and TRBJ1-1, with no clear D. Germline V gene lookup returns CDR1 DFQATT and CDR2 SNEGSKA (reference sequence). With 3 bases removed from V and 0 bases from J, the gap between germline ends came to 8 bases. This CDR3 is built from 13 residues. CDR3 in DNA: TGCAGTGCTAGTCAGGATGTGAACACTGAAGCTTTCTTT. It translates to CSASQDVNTEAFF.

The CDR3 protein is CASSTSGYEQYF. CDR3 DNA sequence: TGTGCCAGCAGTACTAGCGGTTACGAGCAGTACTTC. This chain connects TRBV3-1 (or the pseudogene TRBV3-2) to TRBJ2-7; 8 bases are shared with TRBD2. CDR1 and CDR2 (germline): LGHDT, YNNKEL (reference sequence). The V segment lost 6 bases and the J segment 4 bases; nucleotides outside the gene matches: 2. The CDR3 sequence is 12 residues long.

The chain is built from TRBV5-4 and TRBJ1-2, with 9 bases identical to TRBD1. Germline CDR1 reads SGHNT; CDR2 reads YYREEE (reference sequence). Unmatched junction bases numbered 3, after V lost 4 bases and J lost 2 bases. This CDR3 contains 14 residues. CDR3 nucleotide sequence: TGTGCCAGCAGCCCGGACAGGGGCAACTATGGCTACACCTTC. The encoded protein is CASSPDRGNYGYTF.

The chain joins TRBV19 to TRBJ2-2; TRBD2 matches at 12 bases. CDR1 is LNHDA, CDR2 SQIVND, per germline (reference sequence). Trimming at V came to 5 bases and at J to 4 bases, leaving 5 bases not matched to a gene. The CDR3 covers 16 residues. The CDR3 coding sequence is TGTGCCAGTAGTGAACTAGCGGGAGGTATCACCGGGGAGCTGTTTTTT. It codes for CASSELAGGITGELFF.

The chain carries TRBV11-2 and TRBJ2-2, with D tentatively TRBD2 (6 bases). The V end was cut by 4 bases, the J end by 6 bases, with 12 bases between. This CDR3 is built from 14 residues. Germline CDR1 and CDR2: SGHAT and FQNNGV. This CDR3 reads CASSSGGGAGELFF. The CDR3 DNA reads as TGTGCCAGCAGCTCCGGGGGAGGTGCCGGGGAGCTGTTTTTT.

J is TRBJ1-6 and V is TRBV11-2; D uncertain. Between the trimmed V and J ends, which lost 3 bases and 7 bases, there was a span of 16 bases. The CDR3 is made up of 16 amino acids. CDR1 is SGHAT, CDR2 FQNNGV, per germline. CDR3 bases: TGTGCCAGCAGCTTGGCCCTGGCAGCGCCGAATTCACCCCTCCACTTT. It codes for CASSLALAAPNSPLHF.

The chain employs TRBV6-4 and TRBJ2-2; tentatively, D is TRBD1 (7 bases). CDR1 is MRHNA and CDR2 is SNTAGT in the germline V gene. This CDR3 region has 16 residues. V lost 4 bases, J lost 0 bases, and 12 bases lay in between. CDR3 region: CASSVGGGANTGELFF. In DNA form, the CDR3 reads TGTGCCAGCAGTGTTGGAGGGGGCGCGAACACCGGGGAGCTGTTTTTT.

This chain joins TRBV2 and TRBJ2-7; TRBD2 agrees at 8 bases. This CDR3 region has 15 residues. J lost 3 bases, V lost 6 bases, and 10 bases had no gene match. Germline V gives CDR1 SNHLY, CDR2 FYNNEI. CDR3 sequence: CASSDPGGAFYEQYF. The CDR3 nucleotides are TGTGCCAGCAGCGACCCGGGGGGGGCGTTCTACGAGCAGTACTTC.

The V and J genes are TRBV30 and TRBJ2-1; 10 bases align to TRBD1. Trimming removed 3 bases from V and 9 bases from J; junction bases left unmatched: 17. Germline V CDR1 and CDR2: GTSNPN, SVGIG (reference sequence). CDR3 size: 17 residues. Written as DNA, the CDR3 is TGTGCCTGGAGCGACCCAACGCGGGACAGGGGCCCCCGTGAGCAGTTCTTC. As protein: CAWSDPTRDRGPREQFF.

The chain combines TRBV3-1 (or the pseudogene TRBV3-2) with TRBJ1-1; 9 nucleotides align to TRBD1. Germline trimming cut 2 bases from V and 14 bases from J; bases unmatched to any gene: 6. Looked up from germline, CDR1 is LGHDT and CDR2 is YNNKEL (reference sequence). The CDR3 spans 12 residues. CDR3 DNA: TGTGCCAGCAGCCAAAACCGGGACAGGGCCTTCTTT. Protein: CASSQNRDRAFF.

The J gene is TRBJ1-1, the V gene TRBV28, with TRBD1 identical over 7 bases. V lost 0 bases, J lost 2 bases, and 6 bases stayed unmatched. The CDR3 sequence is 16 residues long. The germline V gene has CDR1 MDHEN and CDR2 SYDVKM. The CDR3 nucleotides read TGTGCCAGCAGTTTATGGACACAGGGGCCTAACACTGAAGCTTTCTTT. This encodes CASSLWTQGPNTEAFF. The full variable domain, in which reference TRBV28 and TRBJ1-1 provide the parts outside the CDR3, is DVKVTQSSRYLVKRTGEKVFLECVQDMDHENMFWYRQDPGLGLRLIYFSYDVKMKEKGDIPEGYSVSREKKERFSLILESASTNQTSMYLCASSLWTQGPNTEAFFGQGTRLTVV.

The CDR3 bases are TGTGCCAGCAGTTTCCTTCCGTACACTGAAGCTTTCTTT. This sequence encodes CASSFLPYTEAFF. The chain combines TRBV27 with TRBJ1-1; no clear D gene. Germline values: CDR1 MNHEY, CDR2 SMNVEV (reference sequence). V was shortened by 3 bases and J by 3 bases, with 8 bases between the two germline ends. This CDR3 has 13 amino acids.

The chain links TRBV3-1 (or the pseudogene TRBV3-2) to TRBJ2-1, with 7 bases identical to TRBD1. The CDR3 runs to 15 residues. The germline V gene encodes CDR1 LGHDT and CDR2 YNNKEL (reference sequence). Trimming removed 0 bases from V and 14 bases from J; junction bases left unmatched: 13. The CDR3 bases are TGTGCCAGCAGCCAAGATTGGAAGAGACAGGGTGAAAAGTTCTTC. Translating gives CASSQDWKRQGEKFF.

The chain combines TRBV7-2 with TRBJ1-5; a weak D match, TRBD1 (5 bases). CDR1 SGHTA and CDR2 FQGNSA come from the germline V gene. Trimming removed 5 bases from V and 4 bases from J, with 15 bases in between. CDR3 length: 15 amino acids. This CDR3 reads CASSLDVGGNQPQHF. CDR3 coding DNA: TGTGCCAGCAGCCTAGACGTCGGGGGAAATCAGCCCCAGCATTTT.

The CDR3 protein is CASSSMTGGLTQYF. As DNA, the CDR3 is TGTGCCAGCAGTTCAATGACAGGGGGGTTGACCCAGTACTTC. The V and J genes are TRBV27 and TRBJ2-5; 9 bases fit TRBD1. The CDR3 covers 14 residues. Germline V gene lookup returns CDR1 MNHEY and CDR2 SMNVEV (reference sequence). Unmatched junction bases numbered 7, after V lost 4 bases and J lost 7 bases.

This rearrangement joins TRBV9 to TRBJ1-6; 9 bases are shared with TRBD1. Trimming at V came to 4 bases and at J to 7 bases, leaving 9 bases not matched to a gene. This CDR3 is built from 16 residues. Germline V gene data show CDR1 as SGDLS and CDR2 as YYNGEE. The CDR3 here is CASSPSGGQGNSPLHF. The CDR3 DNA is TGTGCCAGCAGCCCAAGCGGCGGACAGGGGAATTCACCCCTCCACTTT.

V gene TRBV12-3 or TRBV12-4 combines with J gene TRBJ1-4; D remains ambiguous. Trimming stripped 5 bases from V and 8 bases from J, with 12 bases between. This CDR3 region has 13 residues. DNA for the CDR3: TGTGCCAGCAGTACCCGGGTCGGAGAAAAACTGTTTTTT. Encoded protein: CASSTRVGEKLFF.

This rearrangement joins TRBV25-1 to TRBJ1-1; no clear D gene. In germline, CDR1 is MGHDK, CDR2 SYGVNS. Trimming left V 1 base short and J 2 bases short, with 5 bases between. The CDR3 length is 13 residues. This CDR3 is CASSELGNTEAFF. The CDR3 region has the DNA TGTGCCAGCAGTGAATTGGGCAACACTGAAGCTTTCTTT.

Worth noting for this clone: One junction end disagrees with the germline gene, perhaps due to a read error. The rearrangement links TRBV3-1 (or the pseudogene TRBV3-2) to TRBJ2-1; 10 nucleotides match TRBD1. The CDR3 contains 17 residues. Germline values: CDR1 LGHDT, CDR2 YNNKEL (reference sequence). CDR3 DNA sequence: TGTGCCGGCAGCCGACAACCGGGACAGGGGACGTACAATGAGCAGTTCTTC. It encodes CAGSRQPGQGTYNEQFF.

This clone was observed a single time. The chain combines TRBV6-7 with TRBJ1-2; 7 nucleotides line up with TRBD1. TRBV6-7 is placed among ORFs of uncertain function. V lost 2 bases to trimming and J lost 2 bases; unmatched junction nucleotides: 11. This CDR3 comprises 17 residues. Here the CDR3 DNA reads TGTGCCAGCAGTTACCGCCGGCTGGACAGGCCCAACTATGGCTACACCTTC. Amino acids: CASSYRRLDRPNYGYTF.

This chain joins TRBV19 and TRBJ1-2; D perhaps matches TRBD1 (6 bases). Trimming took off 3 bases at V and 8 bases at J, with 10 bases between the two ends. The CDR3 loop spans 12 amino acids. Germline loops: CDR1 LNHDA, CDR2 SQIVND (reference sequence). CDR3 nucleotides: TGTGCCAGTAGTATCCGGACAGACGGCTACACCTTC. This sequence encodes CASSIRTDGYTF.